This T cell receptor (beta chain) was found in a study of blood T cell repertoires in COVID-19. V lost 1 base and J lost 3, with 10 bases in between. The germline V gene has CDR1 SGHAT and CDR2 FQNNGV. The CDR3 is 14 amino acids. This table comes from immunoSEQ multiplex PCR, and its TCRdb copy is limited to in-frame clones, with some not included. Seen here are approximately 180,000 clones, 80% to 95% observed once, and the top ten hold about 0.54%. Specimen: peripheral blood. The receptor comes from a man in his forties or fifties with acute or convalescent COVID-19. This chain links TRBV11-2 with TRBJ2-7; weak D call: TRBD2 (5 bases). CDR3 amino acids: CASSLGPRVYEQYF. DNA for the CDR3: TGTGCCAGCAGCTTAGGACCGCGGGTCTACGAGCAGTACTTC.